This TCR beta chain appears in the sequencing data of a study of blood T cell repertoires in COVID-19. The overall study: Samples taken during acute and convalescent COVID-19 were collected in the United States, Italy and Spain. In each case, the material was cDNA or gDNA derived from T cells, B-cell-depleted T cells, or PBMCs.

In the authors' workflow: Reference gene primer amplification gave estimated nucleated cell counts. Using immunoSEQ multiplex PCR, the repertoire was profiled, and TCRdb retains in-frame clones only, with some absent. V and J calls and clone size are those listed in that table; D and trimming were worked out from the DNA. The repertoire holds 90,000 to 150,000 clones, with more than 70% as singletons. Germline-derived CDR1 and CDR2 are MNHNS and SASEGT. The CDR3 contains 13 residues. Trimming took off 3 bases at V and 6 bases at J, with 9 bases between the two ends. Source material: peripheral blood. The TCR originated in a human donor in a cohort sampled during active COVID-19. The chain joins TRBV6-1 to TRBJ1-5; the D gene is possibly TRBD1 (5 bases). CDR3 region: CASSEGLVQPQHF. The CDR3 nucleotides read TGTGCCAGCAGTGAGGGACTCGTTCAGCCCCAGCATTTT.